Listed here are 30 T cell receptor beta chains from one sample, sequenced in a study of a mutant IDH1 vaccine in newly diagnosed glioma. Their antigen targets remain unknown. Time point: week 47, end of study. Each dose delivered 300 ug of mutant IDH1 20-mer peptide subcutaneously with imiquimod. Sequencing used immunoSEQ multiplex PCR; TCRdb keeps in-frame clones, though not all of them. The sample carries 50,000 to 70,000 clones, roughly four fifths recorded once. The sample was PBMCs, taken from a glioma patient whose treatment included an IDH1 peptide vaccine. The receptor set was obtained from a woman in her forties or fifties with glioma.

The rearrangement uses TRBV6-5 and TRBJ1-2, with 11 bases matching TRBD1. The CDR3 loop spans 16 amino acids. Losses at the gene ends were 1 base for V and 4 bases for J; bases not matched to a gene: 5. Germline V gives CDR1 MNHEY, CDR2 SVGAGI. In DNA, the CDR3 is TGTGCCAGCAGTTACTGGACAGGGGGCGCCGTCTATGGCTACACCTTC. Its translation: CASSYWTGGAVYGYTF.

The chain combines TRBV7-2 with TRBJ2-3; tentatively, D is TRBD1 or TRBD2 (6 bases each). Trimming removed 3 bases at V and 5 bases at J, with 15 bases between. This CDR3 has 15 residues. Germline CDR1 reads SGHTA; CDR2 reads FQGNSA. CDR3 in DNA: TGTGCCAGCAGCTTTCGGGGGCCCCTGGGAGATACGCAGTATTTT. It specifies CASSFRGPLGDTQYF.

The chain has TRBV5-4 and TRBJ2-1, with D perhaps TRBD2 (7 bases). V shed 4 bases and J shed 2 bases, with 19 bases lying between them. Germline lookup yields CDR1 SGHNT and CDR2 YYREEE (reference sequence). This CDR3 spans 17 amino acids. CDR3 region: CASSNPMVGGPYNEQFF. The CDR3 nucleotides read TGTGCCAGCAGCAATCCCATGGTGGGGGGGCCCTACAATGAGCAGTTCTTC.

The genes are TRBV4-3 and TRBJ2-2; possibly TRBD1 for D (6 bases). From germline, CDR1 is LGHNA and CDR2 YSLEER. CDR3 size: 15 residues. V was shortened by 4 bases and J by 0 bases, with 9 bases between the two germline ends. The CDR3 DNA reads as TGCGCCAGCAGCCCGACAGGCCCGAACACCGGGGAGCTGTTTTTT. Translation gives CASSPTGPNTGELFF.

This chain links TRBV7-2 with TRBJ1-1, with D perhaps TRBD1 (5 bases). There are 16 residues in the CDR3. Germline-derived CDR1 and CDR2 are SGHTA and FQGNSA. Trimming removed 5 bases from V and 3 bases from J, with 19 bases in between. CDR3 protein: CASSIPLRGLHTEAFF. The CDR3 DNA reads TGTGCCAGCAGCATACCCCTGAGGGGACTCCACACTGAAGCTTTCTTT.

This clone qualifies as medium-sized. One junction end does not reproduce the germline sequence, and a read error may be involved. The chain combines TRBV14 with TRBJ1-2; TRBD1 is a possible D gene (6 bases). CDR3 length equals 10 residues. CDR1 SGHDN and CDR2 FVKESK come from the germline V gene. The CDR3: CASSPYRVHF. Written as DNA, the CDR3 is TGTGCCAGCAGTCCCTACAGGGTGCACTTC.

V is TRBV5-1 and J is TRBJ1-2; 10 bases map to TRBD1. CDR1 is SGHRS, CDR2 YFSETQ, per germline. Losses at the gene ends were 4 bases for V and 8 bases for J; bases not matched to a gene: 8. CDR3 size: 14 residues. The CDR3 nucleotides read TGCGCCAGCAGCACCAGTTGGACAGGGGGAGGCTACACCTTC. It yields the protein CASSTSWTGGGYTF.

As regards this clone: Other DNA sequences in the same sample also yield this CDR3. The chain couples TRBV11-3 to TRBJ2-5; D unresolved. Germline lookup yields CDR1 SGHNT and CDR2 YENEEA. Trimming shortened V by 0 bases and J by 4 bases, and 3 bases separated the two germline ends. This CDR3 spans 12 amino acids. CDR3 protein: CASSLDGETQYF. DNA for the CDR3: TGTGCCAGCAGCTTAGATGGAGAGACCCAGTACTTC.

In regard to this clone: Other DNA sequences in this sample translate to the same CDR3. The rearrangement uses TRBV7-9 and TRBJ2-2, with D possibly matching TRBD2 (5 bases). The CDR3 is made up of 15 amino acids. Germline V CDR1 and CDR2: SEHNR, FQNEAQ (reference sequence). V was shortened by 4 bases and J by 1 base, with 10 bases between the two germline ends. CDR3 amino acids: CASSSGGGNTGELFF. In DNA form, the CDR3 reads TGTGCCAGCAGCTCCGGCGGAGGGAACACCGGGGAGCTGTTTTTT.

V gene TRBV7-9 combines with J gene TRBJ2-7; 9 nucleotides align to TRBD1. This CDR3 is 12 amino acids long. V was clipped by 1 base and J by 12 bases; unmatched bases: 4. Germline lookup yields CDR1 SEHNR and CDR2 FQNEAQ (reference sequence). CDR3 sequence: CASSLGDRVRYF. DNA of the CDR3: TGTGCCAGCAGCTTAGGGGACAGGGTTCGGTACTTC.

The chain employs TRBV15 and TRBJ2-7; 8 bases map to TRBD2. This CDR3 contains 14 residues. CDR1 LNHNV and CDR2 YYDKDF come from the germline V gene (reference sequence). Unmatched junction bases numbered 8, after V lost 4 bases and J lost 6 bases. The CDR3 is CATSTTSGGSEQYF. The CDR3 DNA follows: TGTGCCACCAGCACGACCAGCGGGGGTTCCGAGCAGTACTTC.

V is TRBV7-8 and J is TRBJ2-3, with D uncertain. The CDR3 is 15 amino acids. Per germline, CDR1 SGHVS and CDR2 FQNEAQ. The germline V and J ends were trimmed by 5 bases and 3 bases, with 15 bases remaining between them. The CDR3 nucleotides read TGTGCCAGCAGCCTTCCCCGAGGTAAAACAGATACGCAGTATTTT. It yields the protein CASSLPRGKTDTQYF.

The rearrangement uses TRBV7-2 and TRBJ1-2; D not certain. The CDR3 has 14 residues. Trimming left V 5 bases short and J 0 bases short, with 10 bases between. Germline loops: CDR1 SGHTA, CDR2 FQGNSA. The CDR3 loop is CASSTRQANYGYTF. For the CDR3, the DNA is TGTGCCAGCAGCACCCGACAAGCTAACTATGGCTACACCTTC.

V and J are TRBV14 and TRBJ2-7, with D unclear. Trimming pared 4 bases from V and 1 base from J, leaving 5 bases between. The V gene's germline CDR1 is SGHDN and CDR2 FVKESK. The CDR3 is made up of 12 amino acids. This CDR3 reads CASSLESYEQYF. The CDR3, as DNA: TGTGCCAGCAGCCTAGAGTCCTACGAGCAGTACTTC.

J is TRBJ2-4 and V is TRBV10-1; D gene uncertain. V lost 4 bases and J 8 bases, leaving 12 bases between the germline ends. This CDR3 comprises 13 residues. CDR1 and CDR2 (germline): WNHNN, SYGVQD (reference sequence). The CDR3: CASSARIRDIQYF. Here the CDR3 DNA reads TGCGCCAGCAGTGCCCGAATACGAGACATTCAGTACTTC.

The rearrangement uses TRBV6-5 and TRBJ1-5, with D possibly matching TRBD1 (5 bases). The CDR3 spans 14 residues. The germline V gene encodes CDR1 MNHEY and CDR2 SVGAGI. V lost 3 bases and J lost 3, with 9 bases in between. The CDR3 DNA follows: TGTGCCAGCAGTTATACAGGTACCAATCAGCCCCAGCATTTT. Translating it yields CASSYTGTNQPQHF.

This rearrangement joins TRBV9 to TRBJ2-5, with TRBD2 identical over 10 bases. CDR1 and CDR2 (germline): SGDLS, YYNGEE. V gave up 0 bases and J gave up 0 bases; unmatched junction bases: 2. The CDR3 totals 16 residues. The CDR3 DNA follows: TGTGCCAGCAGCGTAGCTAGCGGGGGCTACCAAGAGACCCAGTACTTC. Translating gives CASSVASGGYQETQYF.

This clone was seen once. The chain couples TRBV7-9 to TRBJ2-1; 10 positions agree with TRBD2. The CDR3 length is 15 residues. The trim removed 5 bases at V and 7 bases at J, leaving 8 bases unmatched. The germline V gene encodes CDR1 SEHNR and CDR2 FQNEAQ (reference sequence). The DNA of the CDR3 is TGTGCCAGCAGCCTGGGGACTAGCGACGAAAATGAGCAGTTCTTC. This sequence encodes CASSLGTSDENEQFF. Full variable domain (outside the CDR3, taken from reference TRBV7-9 and TRBJ2-1): DTGVSQNPRHKITKRGQNVTFRCDPISEHNRLYWYRQTLGQGPEFLTYFQNEAQLEKSRLLSDRFSAERPKGSFSTLEIQRTEQGDSAMYLCASSLGTSDENEQFFGPGTRLTVL.

V gene TRBV6-6 combines with J gene TRBJ1-1, with unresolved D. V gave up 4 bases and J gave up 4 bases, with 10 bases separating them. The CDR3 length is 13 residues. Germline CDR1 MNHNY, CDR2 SVGAGI (reference sequence). For the CDR3, the DNA is TGTGCCAGCAGTTCCAGTACAGTCACTGAAGCTTTCTTT. Translated, it gives CASSSSTVTEAFF.

The V call is TRBV7-3, the J call TRBJ1-2, with 9 bases matching TRBD1. Germline V gene data show CDR1 as SGHTA and CDR2 as FQGTGA. CDR3 length: 12 amino acids. V was pared by 5 bases and J by 10 bases, with 5 bases of the junction left unmatched. DNA of the CDR3: TGTGCCAGCAGCGGAGGGACAGGGCCCTACACCTTC. It encodes CASSGGTGPYTF.

This clone was seen a handful of times. The genes are TRBV5-1 and TRBJ1-1; no definite D call. Trimming shortened V by 4 bases and J by 1 base, and 14 bases separated the two germline ends. CDR1 is SGHRS, CDR2 YFSETQ, per germline. This CDR3 has 15 amino acids. The CDR3 region is CASSPRLGWNTEAFF. The CDR3 DNA sequence: TGCGCCAGCAGCCCTCGGTTGGGCTGGAACACTGAAGCTTTCTTT.

The CDR3 loop is CASSLDGGPTYEQYF. CDR3 coding DNA: TGCGCCAGCAGCTTGGATGGGGGGCCGACCTACGAGCAGTACTTC. This rearrangement joins TRBV5-1 to TRBJ2-7; D assignment may be TRBD1 or TRBD2 (6 bases each). V gave up 0 bases and J gave up 2 bases, with 12 bases separating them. This CDR3 has 15 amino acids. Germline V gene data show CDR1 as SGHRS and CDR2 as YFSETQ.

The chain recombines TRBV30 with TRBJ1-2; 12 nucleotides line up with TRBD1. The germline V gene has CDR1 GTSNPN and CDR2 SVGIG (reference sequence). The CDR3 has 12 residues. The CDR3 reads CQGTGGKDGYTF. CDR3 nucleotide sequence: TGTCAAGGGACAGGGGGCAAGGATGGCTACACCTTC.

The gene calls are TRBV7-9 and TRBJ1-5, with D maybe TRBD1 (6 bases). The CDR3 is 14 amino acids. Germline CDR1 and CDR2: SEHNR and FQNEAQ (reference sequence). The V gene lost 4 bases and the J gene lost 4 bases, with 11 bases spanning the gap. The CDR3 is CASSSGQPNQPQHF. CDR3 nucleotides: TGTGCCAGCAGCTCCGGACAGCCTAATCAGCCCCAGCATTTT.

The chain carries TRBV19 and TRBJ2-7; TRBD1 aligns across 8 bases. Germline values: CDR1 LNHDA, CDR2 SQIVND (reference sequence). The CDR3 runs to 15 residues. V shed 2 bases and J 2 bases; nucleotides not matched to a gene: 5. The CDR3 reads CASSIRTGLTYEQYF. Here the CDR3 DNA reads TGTGCCAGTAGTATAAGGACAGGGCTAACCTACGAGCAGTACTTC.

V usage is TRBV10-3 and J usage is TRBJ2-2, with 7 bases identical to TRBD2. CDR3 length equals 16 residues. Trimming took 8 bases from V and 0 from J; bases not matched to a gene: 9. CDR1 is ENHRY, CDR2 SYGVKD, per germline. CDR3 bases: TGTGCCATCGGGGGAGCGGGGACTACGAACACCGGGGAGCTGTTTTTT. It yields the protein CAIGGAGTTNTGELFF.

The chain recombines TRBV10-1 with TRBJ1-3; D unresolved. The CDR3 length is 14 residues. Trimming removed 10 bases at V and 4 bases at J, with 17 bases between. Germline assignment: CDR1 WNHNN and CDR2 SYGVQD (reference sequence). The CDR3 sequence: CATPTRTVGNTIYF. The CDR3 DNA is TGCGCCACCCCTACAAGGACGGTCGGAAACACCATATATTTT.

J is TRBJ2-7 and V is TRBV19; D is unresolved. CDR3 length equals 14 residues. From germline, CDR1 is LNHDA and CDR2 SQIVND (reference sequence). V lost 4 bases and J 0 bases, leaving 10 bases between the germline ends. CDR3 residues: CASSKGRSSYEQYF. DNA of the CDR3: TGTGCCAGTAGTAAGGGTCGTAGCTCCTACGAGCAGTACTTC.

The chain recombines TRBV27 with TRBJ1-1, with no clear D. V was clipped by 4 bases and J by 0 bases, with 9 bases between them. The CDR3 loop spans 14 amino acids. Per germline, CDR1 MNHEY and CDR2 SMNVEV (reference sequence). Here the CDR3 reads CASSSVAVNTEAFF. The CDR3 nucleotides are TGTGCCAGCAGTTCGGTCGCCGTGAACACTGAAGCTTTCTTT.

The chain links TRBV5-6 to TRBJ2-2; no clear D. Germline V gene sequence: CDR1 SGHDT, CDR2 YYEEEE. This CDR3 contains 15 residues. Trimming took off 1 base at V and 3 bases at J, with 10 bases between the two ends. Written as DNA, the CDR3 is TGTGCCAGCAGCTTGCTACAAACGGACACCGGGGAGCTGTTTTTT. It translates to CASSLLQTDTGELFF.